This T cell receptor beta chain was captured in a study of control samples from healthy donors and cancer patients. On this clone: In the same sample, other DNA sequences code for this CDR3.

Clones were read by immunoSEQ multiplex PCR, and TCRdb kept only the in-frame ones, dropping some. This sample yields tens of thousands of clones, of which over 75% are seen a single time; approximately 2.1% belongs to the top ten. Sequencing was done on a sample of PBMCs. This clonotype was obtained from a woman between 50 and 59 years old with head and neck cancer.

CDR3 nucleotide sequence: TGTGCCAGCAGTTTTACCACAGGGGTATACAAGGTTGAAGCTTTCTTT. Protein product: CASSFTTGVYKVEAFF. V usage is TRBV28 and J usage is TRBJ1-1; 7 positions match TRBD1. V gave up 3 bases and J gave up 7 bases; unmatched junction bases: 14. The CDR3 has 16 residues. The germline gives CDR1 MDHEN, CDR2 SYDVKM.